There are many counts of the clone carrying this TCR beta chain. Its target is unknown. Molecular barcoding with unique molecular identifiers was used for the TCRbeta library. Via MiXCR, TCRdb re-called the PCR reads, giving one row per CDR3 protein. The data show 780,000 or so distinct CDR3 sequences, with 16% seen just once and 5% held by the top ten. This sample stems from a study of T-cell reconstitution after alpha-beta-depleted transplantation in children. The germline V gene encodes CDR1 DFQATT and CDR2 SNEGSKA (reference sequence). With 0 bases removed from V and 3 bases from J, the gap between germline ends came to 8 bases. The length of the CDR3 is 14 residues. Study outcomes and limitations: Surviving recipient T cells and thymic progenitors produced the high day-60 TCRbeta diversity seen in some patients. From newly produced T cells came most of the T-cell counts and diversity one year after transplant. Several hundred graft clones that had expanded were reportedly the source of alpha-beta T cells about two months after transplant.

The TCR was taken from a male patient younger than 18 who had a stem cell transplant for acute lymphoblastic leukemia, so the T cells may come from the graft donor. Source: PBMCs, mostly from graft donor cells, taken 360 days after TCRalphabeta/CD19-depleted stem cell transplant. The chain carries TRBV20-1 and TRBJ2-2; D is uncertain. The DNA for the CDR3 is TGCAGTGCTAGAGATCTGGCCCACACCGGGGAGCTGTTTTTT. Translating it yields CSARDLAHTGELFF.